This T cell receptor beta chain was found in a study of beta chain features in type 1 diabetes. Study as a whole: Across the samples, 107,917,701 sorted cells were examined in total.

Populations isolated by sorting all had purity greater than 95%. Remarks on this clone: Its antigen is unidentified.

As every portion of the isolated RNA was reverse transcribed, the sequencing read expressed TCRB transcripts. The protocol was immunoSEQ multiplex PCR, while the TCRdb copy is restricted to in-frame clones and leaves out a portion. The table has about 160,000 clones, roughly 60% seen once. Study-wide findings and caveats: VDJ junctions from type 1 diabetes patients carried fewer insertions and larger deletions. People with Type 1 diabetes carried modestly yet significantly shorter TCRB CDR3s in all four CD4+ subsets. The naive, central memory and Treg TCRB repertoires of patients appeared to be more similar to one another than those of healthy donors.

The sample was naive CD4+ T cells from blood. This sequence originates from a man aged 25-40 years with type 1 diabetes.

The CDR3 DNA reads TGTGCCAGCAGTCCCCCCCAGGGGGCGGGTGACATTCAGTACTTC. Translation gives CASSPPQGAGDIQYF. The chain employs TRBV28 and TRBJ2-4; 8 bases are a match to TRBD1. The CDR3 sequence is 15 residues long. Looked up from germline, CDR1 is MDHEN and CDR2 is SYDVKM. Trimming at V came to 5 bases and at J to 8 bases, leaving 11 bases not matched to a gene.